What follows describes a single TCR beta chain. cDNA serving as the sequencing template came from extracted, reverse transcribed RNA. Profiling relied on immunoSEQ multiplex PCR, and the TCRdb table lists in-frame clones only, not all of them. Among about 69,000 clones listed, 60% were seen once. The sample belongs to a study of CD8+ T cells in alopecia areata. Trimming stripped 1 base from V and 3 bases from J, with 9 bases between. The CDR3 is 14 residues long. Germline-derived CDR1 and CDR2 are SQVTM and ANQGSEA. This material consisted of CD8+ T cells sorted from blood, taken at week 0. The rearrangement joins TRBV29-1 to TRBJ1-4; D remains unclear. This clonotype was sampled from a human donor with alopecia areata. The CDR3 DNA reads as TGCAGCGTTGAAGGGTACGGTCCTAATGAAAAACTGTTTTTT. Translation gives CSVEGYGPNEKLFF.